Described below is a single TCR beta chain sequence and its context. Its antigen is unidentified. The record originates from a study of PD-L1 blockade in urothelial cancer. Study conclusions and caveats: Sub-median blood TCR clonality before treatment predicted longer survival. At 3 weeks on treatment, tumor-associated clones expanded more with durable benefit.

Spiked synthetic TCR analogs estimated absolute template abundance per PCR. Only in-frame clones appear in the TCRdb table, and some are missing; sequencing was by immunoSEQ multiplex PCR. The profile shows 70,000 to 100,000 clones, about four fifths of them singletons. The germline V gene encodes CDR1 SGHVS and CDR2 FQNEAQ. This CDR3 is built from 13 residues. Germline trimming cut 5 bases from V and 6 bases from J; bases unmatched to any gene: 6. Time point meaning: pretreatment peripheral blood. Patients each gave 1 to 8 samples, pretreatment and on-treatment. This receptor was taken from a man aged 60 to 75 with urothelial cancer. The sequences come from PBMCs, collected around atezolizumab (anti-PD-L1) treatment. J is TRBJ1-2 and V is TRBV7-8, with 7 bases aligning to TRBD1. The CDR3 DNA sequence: TGTGCCAGCAGCCCGGGACAGACTGATGGCTACACCTTC. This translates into CASSPGQTDGYTF. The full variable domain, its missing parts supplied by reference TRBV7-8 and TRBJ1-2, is GAGVSQSPRYKVAKRGQDVALRCDPISGHVSLFWYQQALGQGPEFLTYFQNEAQLDKSGLPSDRFFAERPEGSVSTLKIQRTQQEDSAVYLCASSPGQTDGYTFGSGTRLTVV.